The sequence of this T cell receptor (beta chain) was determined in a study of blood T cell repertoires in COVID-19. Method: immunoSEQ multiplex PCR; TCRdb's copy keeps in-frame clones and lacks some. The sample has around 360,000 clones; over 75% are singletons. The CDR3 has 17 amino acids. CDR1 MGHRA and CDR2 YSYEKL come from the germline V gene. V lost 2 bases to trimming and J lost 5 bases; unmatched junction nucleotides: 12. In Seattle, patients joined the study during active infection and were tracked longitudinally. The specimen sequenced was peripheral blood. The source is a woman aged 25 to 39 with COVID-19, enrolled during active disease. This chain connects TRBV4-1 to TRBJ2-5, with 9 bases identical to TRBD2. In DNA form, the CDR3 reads TGCGCCAGCAGCCAACCTCAGGGTAGCGGGAGATCGGAGACCCAGTACTTC. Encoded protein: CASSQPQGSGRSETQYF.